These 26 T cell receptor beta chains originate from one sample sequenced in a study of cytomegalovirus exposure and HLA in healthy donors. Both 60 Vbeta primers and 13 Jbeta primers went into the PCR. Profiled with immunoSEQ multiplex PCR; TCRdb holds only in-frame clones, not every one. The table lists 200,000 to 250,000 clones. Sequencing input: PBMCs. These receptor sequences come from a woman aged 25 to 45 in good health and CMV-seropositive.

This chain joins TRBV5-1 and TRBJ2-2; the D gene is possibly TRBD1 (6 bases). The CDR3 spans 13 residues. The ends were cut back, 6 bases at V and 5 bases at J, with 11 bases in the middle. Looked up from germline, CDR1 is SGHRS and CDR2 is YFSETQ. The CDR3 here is CASTNRETGELFF. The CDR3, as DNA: TGCGCCAGCACCAACAGGGAAACCGGGGAGCTGTTTTTT.

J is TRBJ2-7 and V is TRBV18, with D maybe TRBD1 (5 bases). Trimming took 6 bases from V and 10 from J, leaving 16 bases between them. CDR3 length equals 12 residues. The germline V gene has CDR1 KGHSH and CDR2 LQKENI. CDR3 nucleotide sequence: TGTGCCAGCTCGCCCGACAGTCCGGATCAGTACTTC. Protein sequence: CASSPDSPDQYF.

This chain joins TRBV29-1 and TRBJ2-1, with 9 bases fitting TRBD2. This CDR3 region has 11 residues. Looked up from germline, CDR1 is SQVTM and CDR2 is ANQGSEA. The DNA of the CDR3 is TGCAGTTGGAGCGGGAGGTATGAGCAGTTCTTC. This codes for CSWSGRYEQFF.

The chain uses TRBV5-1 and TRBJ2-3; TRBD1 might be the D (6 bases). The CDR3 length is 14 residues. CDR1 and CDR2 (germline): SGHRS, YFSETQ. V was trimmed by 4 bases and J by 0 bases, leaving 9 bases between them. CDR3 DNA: TGCGCCAGCAGCCGACAGGAGAGCACAGATACGCAGTATTTT. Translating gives CASSRQESTDTQYF.

CDR3 nucleotide sequence: TGTGCCAGCAGTGCCGGGGGGGGCGAAAAACTGTTTTTT. Protein sequence: CASSAGGGEKLFF. The chain has TRBV2 and TRBJ1-4, with a weak D call TRBD1 (6 bases). The V gene's germline CDR1 is SNHLY and CDR2 FYNNEI. The CDR3 sequence is 13 residues long. Trimming left V 4 bases short and J 8 bases short, with 11 bases between.

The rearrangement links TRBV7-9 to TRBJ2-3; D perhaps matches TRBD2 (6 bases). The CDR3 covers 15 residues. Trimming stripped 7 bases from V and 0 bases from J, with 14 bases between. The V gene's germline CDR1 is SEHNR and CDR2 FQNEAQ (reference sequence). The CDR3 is CASTLVSGSTDTQYF. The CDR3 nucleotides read TGTGCCAGCACCCTCGTTAGCGGTAGCACAGATACGCAGTATTTT.

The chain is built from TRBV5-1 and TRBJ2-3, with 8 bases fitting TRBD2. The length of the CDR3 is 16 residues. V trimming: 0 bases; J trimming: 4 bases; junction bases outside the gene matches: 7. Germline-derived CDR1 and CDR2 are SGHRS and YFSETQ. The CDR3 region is CASSLGPAGVADTQYF. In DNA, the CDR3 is TGCGCCAGCAGCTTGGGTCCAGCGGGAGTAGCAGATACGCAGTATTTT.

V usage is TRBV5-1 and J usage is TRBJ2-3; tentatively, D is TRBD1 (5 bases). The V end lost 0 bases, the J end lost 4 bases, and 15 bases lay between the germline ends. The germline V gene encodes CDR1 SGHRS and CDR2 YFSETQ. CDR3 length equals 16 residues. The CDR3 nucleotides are TGCGCCAGCAGCTTGGGTCCAAGGGGCGAGTCAGATACGCAGTATTTT. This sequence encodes CASSLGPRGESDTQYF.

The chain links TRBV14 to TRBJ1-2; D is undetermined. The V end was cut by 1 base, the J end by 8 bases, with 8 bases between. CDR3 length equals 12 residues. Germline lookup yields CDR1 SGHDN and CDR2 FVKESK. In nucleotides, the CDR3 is TGTGCCAGCAGCCAAGGTCCCAGGGGCTACACCTTC. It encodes CASSQGPRGYTF. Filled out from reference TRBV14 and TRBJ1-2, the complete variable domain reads EAGVTQFPSHSVIEKGQTVTLRCDPISGHDNLYWYRRVMGKEIKFLLHFVKESKQDESGMPNNRFLAERTGGTYSTLKVQPAELEDSGVYFCASSQGPRGYTFGSGTRLTVV.

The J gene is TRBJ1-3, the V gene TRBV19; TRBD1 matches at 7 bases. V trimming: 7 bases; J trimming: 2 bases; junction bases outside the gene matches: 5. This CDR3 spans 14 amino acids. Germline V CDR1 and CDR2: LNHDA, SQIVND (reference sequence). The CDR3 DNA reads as TGTGCCAGTACCAAAGACAGGGCTGGAAACACCATATATTTT. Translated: CASTKDRAGNTIYF.

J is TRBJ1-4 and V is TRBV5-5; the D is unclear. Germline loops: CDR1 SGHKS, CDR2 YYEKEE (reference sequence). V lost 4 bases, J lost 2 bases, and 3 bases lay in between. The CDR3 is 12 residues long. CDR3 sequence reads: CASSRTNEKLFF. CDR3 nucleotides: TGTGCCAGCAGCCGTACTAATGAAAAACTGTTTTTT.

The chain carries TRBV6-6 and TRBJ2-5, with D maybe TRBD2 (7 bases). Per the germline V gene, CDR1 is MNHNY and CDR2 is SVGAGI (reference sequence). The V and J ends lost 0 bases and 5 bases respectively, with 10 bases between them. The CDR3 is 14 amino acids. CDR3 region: CASSYSGGGETQYF. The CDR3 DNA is TGTGCCAGCAGTTACTCGGGAGGGGGGGAGACCCAGTACTTC.

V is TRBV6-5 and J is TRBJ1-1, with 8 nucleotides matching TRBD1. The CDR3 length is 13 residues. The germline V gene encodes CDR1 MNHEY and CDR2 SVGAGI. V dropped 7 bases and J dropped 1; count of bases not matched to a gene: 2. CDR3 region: CASTTGANTEAFF. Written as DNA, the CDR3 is TGTGCCAGCACGACAGGGGCGAACACTGAAGCTTTCTTT.

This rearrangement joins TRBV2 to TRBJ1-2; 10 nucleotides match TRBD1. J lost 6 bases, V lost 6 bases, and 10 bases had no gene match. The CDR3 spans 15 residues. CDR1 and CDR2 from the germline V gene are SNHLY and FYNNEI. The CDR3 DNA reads TGTGCCAGCAGGCGGGACAGGGGATCAGTGGATGGCTACACCTTC. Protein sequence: CASRRDRGSVDGYTF. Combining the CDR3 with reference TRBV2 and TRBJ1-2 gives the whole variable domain EPEVTQTPSHQVTQMGQEVILRCVPISNHLYFYWYRQILGQKVEFLVSFYNNEISEKSEIFDDQFSVERPDGSNFTLKIRSTKLEDSAMYFCASRRDRGSVDGYTFGSGTRLTVV.

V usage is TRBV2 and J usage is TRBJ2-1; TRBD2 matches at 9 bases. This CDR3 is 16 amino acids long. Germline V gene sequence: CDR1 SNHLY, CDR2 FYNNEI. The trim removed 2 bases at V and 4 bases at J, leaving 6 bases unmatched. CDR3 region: CASSELTSGVYNEQFF. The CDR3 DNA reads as TGTGCCAGCAGTGAATTGACTAGCGGAGTTTACAATGAGCAGTTCTTC.

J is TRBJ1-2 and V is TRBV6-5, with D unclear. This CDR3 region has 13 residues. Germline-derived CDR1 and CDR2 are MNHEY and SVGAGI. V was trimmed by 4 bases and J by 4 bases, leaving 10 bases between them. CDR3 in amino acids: CASSFGPLYGYTF. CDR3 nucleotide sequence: TGTGCCAGCAGTTTTGGCCCCCTCTATGGCTACACCTTC.

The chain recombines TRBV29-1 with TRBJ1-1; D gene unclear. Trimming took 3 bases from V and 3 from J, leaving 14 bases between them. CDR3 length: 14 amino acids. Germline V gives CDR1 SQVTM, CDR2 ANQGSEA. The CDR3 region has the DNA TGCAGCGTTGAGTTGGACCACGGGGACACTGAAGCTTTCTTT. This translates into CSVELDHGDTEAFF. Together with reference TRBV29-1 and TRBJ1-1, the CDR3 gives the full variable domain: SAVISQKPSRDICQRGTSLTIQCQVDSQVTMMFWYRQQPGQSLTLIATANQGSEATYESGFVIDKFPISRPNLTFSTLTVSNMSPEDSSIYLCSVELDHGDTEAFFGQGTRLTVV.

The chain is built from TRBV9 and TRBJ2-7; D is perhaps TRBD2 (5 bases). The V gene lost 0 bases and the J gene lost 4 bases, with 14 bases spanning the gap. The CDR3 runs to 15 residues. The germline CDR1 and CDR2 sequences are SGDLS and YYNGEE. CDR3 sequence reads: CASSVGLGISYEQYF. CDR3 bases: TGTGCCAGCAGCGTAGGACTCGGGATATCGTACGAGCAGTACTTC. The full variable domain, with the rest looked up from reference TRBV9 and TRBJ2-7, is DSGVTQTPKHLITATGQRVTLRCSPRSGDLSVYWYQQSLDQGLQFLIQYYNGEERAKGNILERFSAQQFPDLHSELNLSSLELGDSALYFCASSVGLGISYEQYFGPGTRLTVT.

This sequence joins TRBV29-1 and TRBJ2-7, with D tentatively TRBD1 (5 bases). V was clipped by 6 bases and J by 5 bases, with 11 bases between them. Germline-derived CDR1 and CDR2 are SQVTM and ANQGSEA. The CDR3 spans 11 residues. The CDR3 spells CSVGRVHEQYF. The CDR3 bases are TGCAGCGTGGGCAGGGTCCACGAGCAGTACTTC.

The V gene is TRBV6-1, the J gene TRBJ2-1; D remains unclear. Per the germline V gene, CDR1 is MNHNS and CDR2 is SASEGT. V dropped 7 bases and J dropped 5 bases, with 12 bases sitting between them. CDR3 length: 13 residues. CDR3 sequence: CASIKIDNNEQFF. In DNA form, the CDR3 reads TGTGCCAGCATCAAGATAGACAACAATGAGCAGTTCTTC.

CDR3 DNA: TGTGCCAGCAGCTTAGGGGGGCACAGCCGGACCCAGTACTTC. Translated: CASSLGGHSRTQYF. This sequence joins TRBV7-9 and TRBJ2-5, with a tentative D call TRBD1 (6 bases). Germline V gene lookup returns CDR1 SEHNR and CDR2 FQNEAQ (reference sequence). This CDR3 contains 14 residues. Trimming stripped 1 base from V and 7 bases from J, with 13 bases between.

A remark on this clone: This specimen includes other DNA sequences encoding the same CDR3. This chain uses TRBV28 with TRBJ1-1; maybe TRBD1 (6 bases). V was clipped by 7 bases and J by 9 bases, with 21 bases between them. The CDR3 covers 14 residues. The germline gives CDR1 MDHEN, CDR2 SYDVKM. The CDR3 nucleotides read TGTGCCAGCACAATTCCAACAGGGTCCCACCAAGCTTTCTTT. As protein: CASTIPTGSHQAFF.

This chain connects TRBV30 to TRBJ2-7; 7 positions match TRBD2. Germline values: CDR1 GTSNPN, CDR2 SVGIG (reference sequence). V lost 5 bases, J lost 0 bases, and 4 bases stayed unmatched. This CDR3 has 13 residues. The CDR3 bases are TGTGCCTGGGCGGGGGTGAACTCCTACGAGCAGTACTTC. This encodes CAWAGVNSYEQYF.

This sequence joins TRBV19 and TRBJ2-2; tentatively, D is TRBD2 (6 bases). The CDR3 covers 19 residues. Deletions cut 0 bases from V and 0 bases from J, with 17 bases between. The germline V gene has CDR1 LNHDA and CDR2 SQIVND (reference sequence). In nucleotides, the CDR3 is TGTGCCAGTAGTATAGAGGACCTACTAGCCCTCTCGAACACCGGGGAGCTGTTTTTT. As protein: CASSIEDLLALSNTGELFF.

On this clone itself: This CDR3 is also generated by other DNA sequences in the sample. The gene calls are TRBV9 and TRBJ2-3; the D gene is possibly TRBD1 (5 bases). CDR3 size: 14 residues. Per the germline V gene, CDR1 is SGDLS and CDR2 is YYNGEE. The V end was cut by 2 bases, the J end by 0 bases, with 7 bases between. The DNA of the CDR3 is TGTGCCAGCAGCGTTCGACAGAGCACAGATACGCAGTATTTT. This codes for CASSVRQSTDTQYF.

CDR3 bases: TGTGCCAGTAGCCAGGACAGCGTAGTAGCTTTCTTT. It is translated as CASSQDSVVAFF. This chain connects TRBV19 to TRBJ1-1; TRBD1 might be the D (6 bases). The CDR3 is made up of 12 amino acids. Trimming removed 6 bases at V and 10 bases at J, with 15 bases between. Germline V gene sequence: CDR1 LNHDA, CDR2 SQIVND (reference sequence).